The clone carrying this T cell receptor (beta chain) was seen ten or more times. Amplified regions were TCR beta CDR3 sequences from RNA transcripts. The HTBI primer set served for first-round RT-PCR of the TCR CDR3. TCRdb fed the multiplex PCR reads into MiXCR, producing one record per CDR3 protein. The data show about 350,000 distinct CDR3 sequences, with around 15% seen just once and approximately 19% held by the top ten. This specimen belongs to a study of T cells in Graves' hyperthyroidism and ophthalmopathy. Whole-study context: Any treatment followed the collection of peripheral blood at initial diagnosis.

The CDR3 spans 13 residues. Losses at the gene ends were 6 bases for V and 5 bases for J; bases not matched to a gene: 7. Germline V gives CDR1 DFQATT, CDR2 SNEGSKA (reference sequence). The receptor comes from a woman aged 60 to 75 with Graves' ophthalmopathy. The chain is built from TRBV20-1 and TRBJ1-1, with TRBD1 matching 9 bases. The sequenced sample was blood. This CDR3 reads CSAETGGGTEAFF. In DNA, the CDR3 is TGCAGTGCAGAAACAGGGGGCGGTACTGAAGCTTTCTTT.